These T cell receptor beta chains were read from a single sample in a study of cytomegalovirus exposure and HLA in healthy donors. The method was immunoSEQ multiplex PCR; TCRdb's version includes in-frame clones alone and lacks a portion of them. Here the sample spans about 78,000 clones, less than 96% being singletons. Sequencing was carried out using PBMCs. The receptors stem from a man between 18 and 35 years old in good health and CMV-seropositive. Both conserved end residues are trimmed from each CDR3.

v_call	j_call	cdr3_aa
TRBV15	TRBJ1-2	ATSRERGIYGYT
TRBV5-1	TRBJ1-1	ASSVMRGLNTEAF
TRBV5-5	TRBJ2-7	ASSLMTSGTYEQY
TRBV10-1	TRBJ2-3	ASKAGDRATDTQY
TRBV28	TRBJ2-5	ASRDIRVQETQY
TRBV5-1	TRBJ2-7	ASSGKTSLEQY
TRBV5-6	TRBJ2-7	ASSFGQSYEQY
TRBV27	TRBJ1-5	ASSLLASNQPQH
TRBV27	TRBJ2-1	ASSLSQALIVYEQF
TRBV19	TRBJ2-1	ASSIDRQGLAGLNEQF